These 5 T cell receptor beta chains originate from one sample sequenced in a study of T-cell memory formation after mild COVID-19. TCRdb analysed the 5' RACE reads with MiXCR anew, one entry per CDR3 protein. The data hold roughly 370,000 distinct CDR3 sequences, with 15% to 20% observed a single time. Material: PBMCs or a T cell subset sorted from them (not recorded which). The receptors come from a man aged 18 to 29 who had mild COVID-19 (a few samples of this study predate the infection). Cell type and time point are not known.

This clonotype was recorded a few times. The chain joins TRBV6-5 to TRBJ1-2; TRBD1 might be the D (5 bases). Germline CDR1 reads MNHEY; CDR2 reads SVGAGI. The CDR3 has 13 residues. V lost 4 bases and J 8 bases, leaving 14 bases between the germline ends. The DNA of the CDR3 is TGTGCCAGCAGTTCCGGCAGGGAAGGCGGCTACACCTTC. This translates into CASSSGREGGYTF.

On this clonotype itself: Given a much more abundant clone one base away, this may be a read error. V is TRBV5-4 and J is TRBJ1-1, with D unresolved. This CDR3 is 13 amino acids long. CDR1 and CDR2 from the germline V gene are SGHNT and YYREEE (reference sequence). Trimming took off 4 bases at V and 1 base at J, with 8 bases between the two ends. The CDR3: CASSQLGNTEAFF. In DNA, the CDR3 is TGTGCCAGCAGCCAACTGGGGAACACTGAAGCTTTCTTT. Looking up the rest from reference TRBV5-4 and TRBJ1-1 gives the full variable domain: ETGVTQSPTHLIKTRGQQVTLRCSSQSGHNTVSWYQQALGQGPQFIFQYYREEENGRGNFPPRFSGLQFPNYSSELNVNALELDDSALYLCASSQLGNTEAFFGQGTRLTVV.

This clonotype has only a few counts. The chain uses TRBV30 and TRBJ2-5; TRBD1 matches at 8 bases. Trimming at V came to 4 bases and at J to 3 bases, leaving 7 bases not matched to a gene. The CDR3 runs 14 residues. Germline V gene lookup returns CDR1 GTSNPN and CDR2 SVGIG (reference sequence). For the CDR3, the DNA is TGTGCCTGGACCCGCGGGACAGGCGAAGAGACCCAGTACTTC. It translates to CAWTRGTGEETQYF. Supplemented by reference TRBV30 and TRBJ2-5, the full variable domain reads SQTIHQWPATLVQPVGSPLSLECTVEGTSNPNLYWYRQAAGRGLQLLFYSVGIGQISSEVPQNLSASRPQDRQFILSSKKLLLSDSGFYLCAWTRGTGEETQYFGPGTRLLVL.

This clonotype appeared a few times. The gene calls are TRBV18 and TRBJ2-6; no reliable D call. This CDR3 region has 14 residues. Germline loops: CDR1 KGHSH, CDR2 LQKENI. Deletions cut 1 base from V and 6 bases from J, with 7 bases between. CDR3 region: CASSPRVSANVLTF. DNA for the CDR3: TGTGCCAGCTCACCACGCGTGTCGGCCAACGTCCTGACTTTC.

The gene calls are TRBV18 and TRBJ1-1; 8 bases line up with TRBD1. The V segment lost 11 bases and the J segment 0 bases; nucleotides outside the gene matches: 2. The CDR3 is 12 amino acids. Germline CDR1 is KGHSH and CDR2 is LQKENI. CDR3 bases: TGTGCCGGGACAGGCATGAACACTGAAGCTTTCTTT. Protein product: CAGTGMNTEAFF. The entire variable domain, with the rest obtained from reference TRBV18 and TRBJ1-1, is as follows: NAGVMQNPRHLVRRRGQEARLRCSPMKGHSHVYWYRQLPEEGLKFMVYLQKENIIDESGMPKERFSAEFPKEGPSILRIQQVVRGDSAAYFCAGTGMNTEAFFGQGTRLTVV.